These 9 T cell receptor beta chains share one sample of origin, sequenced in a study of PD-1 blockade in classical Hodgkin lymphoma. Sequenced by immunoSEQ multiplex PCR; TCRdb stores in-frame clones only, minus some. The data hold around 65,000 clones, with 75% to 90% observed a single time. No patient escaped relapse after autologous stem cell transplantation, and brentuximab vedotin exposure varied. Sequenced material: peripheral blood mononuclear cells (PBMCs), taken at baseline. Every receptor here comes from a human donor with classical Hodgkin lymphoma.

This chain links TRBV6-5 with TRBJ2-7; perhaps TRBD2 as D (5 bases). V lost 4 bases and J lost 3, with 16 bases in between. Germline lookup yields CDR1 MNHEY and CDR2 SVGAGI. CDR3 length: 15 amino acids. As DNA, the CDR3 is TGTGCCAGCAGTTGGGAGTCGGGCGGACGCTACGAGCAGTACTTC. Protein: CASSWESGGRYEQYF.

This CDR3 reads CASSPGNTIYF. The CDR3 coding sequence is TGTGCCAGCAGTCCTGGAAACACCATATATTTT. The V and J genes are TRBV28 and TRBJ1-3; D gene unclear. V was shortened by 5 bases and J by 2 bases, with 1 base between the two germline ends. The CDR3 spans 11 residues. CDR1 and CDR2 (germline): MDHEN, SYDVKM.

The rearrangement uses TRBV19 and TRBJ1-1, with 8 bases aligning to TRBD1. The J segment lost 5 bases and the V segment lost 3 bases, leaving 2 bases of the junction unmatched. This CDR3 contains 13 residues. CDR1 LNHDA and CDR2 SQIVND come from the germline V gene (reference sequence). CDR3 coding DNA: TGTGCCAGTAGTATCAACAGGGGGACTGAAGCTTTCTTT. Its protein product is CASSINRGTEAFF.

The chain uses TRBV7-2 and TRBJ1-2; D is ambiguous. The CDR3 runs 16 residues. Germline-derived CDR1 and CDR2 are SGHTA and FQGNSA. The V end lost 6 bases, the J end lost 7 bases, and 24 bases lay between the germline ends. CDR3 in amino acids: CASRLQHGPGSGGYTF. CDR3 DNA sequence: TGTGCCAGCAGGCTTCAACACGGCCCGGGGTCAGGTGGCTACACCTTC.

This clone was seen a handful of times. The chain combines TRBV7-9 with TRBJ1-1; D remains unclear. Per germline, CDR1 SEHNR and CDR2 FQNEAQ (reference sequence). This CDR3 is built from 13 residues. V lost 2 bases to trimming and J lost 5 bases, with 9 bases between them. CDR3 sequence reads: CASSLWLETEAFF. CDR3 bases: TGTGCCAGCAGCTTATGGCTGGAGACTGAAGCTTTCTTT.

This chain joins TRBV6-4 and TRBJ2-1; 7 bases line up with TRBD2. The CDR3 extends over 13 amino acids. Germline-derived CDR1 and CDR2 are MRHNA and SNTAGT. V was clipped by 8 bases and J by 9 bases; unmatched bases: 10. For the CDR3, the DNA is TGTGCCAGCTCTGAGCGCGGGGGTGGTGAGCAGTTCTTC. Residues: CASSERGGGEQFF.

The V gene is TRBV6-6, the J gene TRBJ1-5, with D possibly matching TRBD1 (5 bases). CDR3 length: 13 amino acids. Trimming took 10 bases from V and 6 from J, leaving 16 bases between them. Germline V CDR1 and CDR2: MNHNY, SVGAGI (reference sequence). The CDR3 sequence is CATGSSGSQPQHF. The CDR3 DNA reads as TGTGCCACCGGGTCCTCAGGGAGTCAGCCCCAGCATTTT.

This clone was recorded only once. The V and J genes are TRBV9 and TRBJ1-6, with 7 bases that match TRBD1. The CDR3 length is 15 residues. Per the germline V gene, CDR1 is SGDLS and CDR2 is YYNGEE. The junction had 7 bases not matched to a gene; V was cut back by 0 bases and J by 10 bases. DNA for the CDR3: TGTGCCAGCAGCGTAGGGACAGGTGGAAGCTCACCCCTCCACTTT. Protein product: CASSVGTGGSSPLHF. Drawing the rest from reference TRBV9 and TRBJ1-6, the complete variable domain is DSGVTQTPKHLITATGQRVTLRCSPRSGDLSVYWYQQSLDQGLQFLIQYYNGEERAKGNILERFSAQQFPDLHSELNLSSLELGDSALYFCASSVGTGGSSPLHFGNGTRLTVT.

This clone has only one observation. The CDR3 DNA follows: TGTGCCTGGAGGGGGAAGACAGGGGGATTGGACGAGCAGTACTTC. This codes for CAWRGKTGGLDEQYF. This chain connects TRBV30 to TRBJ2-7; 9 bases fit TRBD1. CDR3 length: 15 amino acids. Germline CDR1 and CDR2: GTSNPN and SVGIG (reference sequence). The V gene end was trimmed by 3 bases and the J gene end by 5 bases; junction bases not matched to a gene: 11.